One sample yielded the 15 T cell receptor beta chains listed below, sequenced in a study of blood T cells in healthy people across ages. Then a second PCR, running roughly 7 to 11 cycles, was carried out with a sample-barcoded 5' primer and a J-beta primer mix. TCRdb redid the calling of the 5' RACE reads with MiXCR, one entry per CDR3 protein. The table has about 640,000 distinct CDR3 sequences, 58% seen once. Material: blood. The receptors stem from a man aged 55 to 69 in good health.

This clonotype was counted between two and nine times. The chain uses TRBV6-6 and TRBJ2-3; a weak D match, TRBD2 (6 bases). The V and J ends lost 2 bases and 0 bases respectively, with 12 bases between them. Germline V gives CDR1 MNHNY, CDR2 SVGAGI (reference sequence). The CDR3 covers 16 residues. The CDR3 nucleotides read TGTGCCAGCAGTTACGGGCGGGGCCCAAGCACAGATACGCAGTATTTT. It specifies CASSYGRGPSTDTQYF.

V and J are TRBV20-1 and TRBJ2-3, with 11 bases lining up with TRBD2. Germline V gene data show CDR1 as DFQATT and CDR2 as SNEGSKA (reference sequence). The CDR3 spans 19 residues. V shed 0 bases, J shed 5 bases, and the junction held 16 bases outside the gene matches. The CDR3 DNA reads TGCAGTGCTAGAGATCCTCGAGGGGGTAGCGGGGGGGCCATAGATACGCAGTATTTT. Amino acid sequence: CSARDPRGGSGGAIDTQYF.

The gene calls are TRBV7-9 and TRBJ1-1; D is unresolved. Trimming removed 3 bases at V and 4 bases at J, with 9 bases between. The CDR3 consists of 13 residues. From germline, CDR1 is SEHNR and CDR2 FQNEAQ (reference sequence). Here the CDR3 DNA reads TGTGCCAGCAGCTTCAATGAGGGCACTGAAGCTTTCTTT. Its translation: CASSFNEGTEAFF.

This clonotype was detected a few times. The chain links TRBV2 to TRBJ2-7; a possible D gene is TRBD1 (6 bases). Trimming shortened V by 10 bases and J by 2 bases, and 9 bases separated the two germline ends. The V gene's germline CDR1 is SNHLY and CDR2 FYNNEI. The length of the CDR3 is 11 residues. CDR3 loop: CATGTPYEQYF. DNA for the CDR3: TGTGCCACCGGGACACCCTACGAGCAGTACTTC.

This clonotype was found once. The V call is TRBV10-3, the J call TRBJ2-1; 12 nucleotides align to TRBD2. The V and J ends lost 2 bases and 5 bases, in that order; junction bases with no gene match: 7. The germline CDR1 and CDR2 sequences are ENHRY and SYGVKD. The CDR3 has 17 residues. DNA of the CDR3: TGTGCCATCAGTGAGACCTCTAGCGGGGGGGAGGACAATGAGCAGTTCTTC. Residues: CAISETSSGGEDNEQFF.

This clonotype was detected a few times. The rearrangement uses TRBV19 and TRBJ2-1; D is uncertain. The ends were cut back, 3 bases at V and 0 bases at J, with 6 bases in the middle. Germline V gene data show CDR1 as LNHDA and CDR2 as SQIVND (reference sequence). CDR3 length equals 14 residues. The CDR3 region has the DNA TGTGCCAGTAGTATTTCCAGCTCCTACAATGAGCAGTTCTTC. Translating gives CASSISSSYNEQFF.

The CDR3 spells CASSEATGRNEQFF. As DNA, the CDR3 is TGTGCCAGCAGTGAAGCCACAGGGCGGAATGAGCAGTTCTTC. The V call is TRBV6-1, the J call TRBJ2-1; maybe TRBD1 (6 bases). The CDR3 is 14 amino acids. The germline gives CDR1 MNHNS, CDR2 SASEGT. Trimming left V 0 bases short and J 7 bases short, with 10 bases between.

J is TRBJ2-3 and V is TRBV11-2, with 7 positions matching TRBD1. CDR1 SGHAT and CDR2 FQNNGV come from the germline V gene. The CDR3 has 15 amino acids. V lost 1 base, J lost 8 bases, and 9 bases stayed unmatched. CDR3 residues: CASSLGPQGWGTQYF. As DNA, the CDR3 is TGTGCCAGCAGCTTAGGACCACAGGGGTGGGGTACGCAGTATTTT.

V and J are TRBV5-4 and TRBJ1-1, with D unresolved. CDR3 length: 14 amino acids. The germline gives CDR1 SGHNT, CDR2 YYREEE (reference sequence). V gave up 0 bases and J gave up 1 base, with 7 bases separating them. CDR3 nucleotide sequence: TGTGCCAGCAGCTTGGGTATCGCGAACACTGAAGCTTTCTTT. Protein product: CASSLGIANTEAFF.

The rearrangement links TRBV25-1 to TRBJ2-3; D gene ambiguous. Germline CDR1 reads MGHDK; CDR2 reads SYGVNS. The CDR3 extends over 13 amino acids. Deletions cut 3 bases from V and 6 bases from J, with 10 bases between. CDR3 residues: CASSEPVVDTQYF. CDR3 sequence (DNA): TGTGCCAGCAGTGAGCCGGTAGTGGATACGCAGTATTTT.

This clonotype was counted between two and nine times. V is TRBV20-1 and J is TRBJ2-6; 7 nucleotides line up with TRBD1. Germline trimming cut 5 bases from V and 0 bases from J; bases unmatched to any gene: 7. CDR3 length: 16 amino acids. Germline CDR1 and CDR2: DFQATT and SNEGSKA (reference sequence). The CDR3 coding sequence is TGCAGTGCTCTTGGACAGGCTCCCTCTGGGGCCAACGTCCTGACTTTC. As protein: CSALGQAPSGANVLTF.

This clonotype was detected a few times. The rearrangement uses TRBV27 and TRBJ2-5; TRBD1 matches at 11 bases. Germline trimming cut 6 bases from V and 1 base from J; bases unmatched to any gene: 1. The CDR3 is 14 residues long. Germline CDR1 MNHEY, CDR2 SMNVEV (reference sequence). CDR3 nucleotide sequence: TGTGCCAGCAGGGGACAGGGGGGCCAAGAGACCCAGTACTTC. Translation gives CASRGQGGQETQYF.

This clonotype was seen ten or more times. A much more abundant neighbour one base away suggests this may be a read error. The chain is built from TRBV7-2 and TRBJ2-5, with D hard to call. The germline gives CDR1 SGHTA, CDR2 FQGNSA. The CDR3 loop spans 12 amino acids. V shed 5 bases and J shed 11 bases, with 15 bases lying between them. The CDR3 DNA is TGTGCCAGCAGCCCTTTTATAGGTGAGCAGTACTTC. The encoded protein is CASSPFIGEQYF.

As for this clonotype: Compared with germline, one end of the junction differs, possibly owing to a read error. The chain recombines TRBV3-1 with TRBJ1-4; perhaps TRBD1 as D (5 bases). This CDR3 region has 14 residues. The germline V gene has CDR1 LGHDT and CDR2 YNNKEL (reference sequence). CDR3 coding DNA: TGTGCCTGCAGGGACCGGGCCATTAATGAAAAACTGTTTTTT. This sequence encodes CACRDRAINEKLFF.

This chain connects TRBV10-3 to TRBJ1-2, with D possibly being TRBD1 (5 bases). The CDR3 runs 13 residues. Looked up from germline, CDR1 is ENHRY and CDR2 is SYGVKD. Trimming cost V 0 bases and J 5 bases, with 7 bases left between them. CDR3 nucleotide sequence: TGTGCCATCAGTGAGTCCGGACAATATGGCTACACCTTC. Its translation: CAISESGQYGYTF.